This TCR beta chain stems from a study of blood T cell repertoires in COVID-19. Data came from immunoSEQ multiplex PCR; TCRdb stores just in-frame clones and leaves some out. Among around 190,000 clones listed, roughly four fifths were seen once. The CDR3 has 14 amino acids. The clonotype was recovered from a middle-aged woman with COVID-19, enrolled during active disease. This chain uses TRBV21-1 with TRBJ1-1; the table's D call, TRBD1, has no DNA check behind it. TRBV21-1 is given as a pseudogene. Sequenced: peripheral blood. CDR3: CASSMGHRNTEAFF. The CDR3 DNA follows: TGTGCCAGCAGCATGGGACATCGGAACACTGAAGCTTTCTTT.